The next 17 T cell receptor beta chains were all read from a single sample in a study of CD8+ T cells in alopecia areata. The treatment is: oral pan-JAK inhibitor, 5-10 mg twice daily. Extracted RNA was reverse transcribed into cDNA, the sequencing template. Profiling relied on immunoSEQ multiplex PCR, and the TCRdb table lists in-frame clones only, not all of them. The sample has 190,000 or so clones; around 60% are singletons. This material consisted of CD8+ T cells sorted from blood, taken at week 24, from a patient treated with tofacitinib. These receptors all come from a human donor with alopecia areata.

The chain combines TRBV4-1 with TRBJ2-5; 8 nucleotides line up with TRBD2. This CDR3 region has 14 residues. CDR1 and CDR2 from the germline V gene are MGHRA and YSYEKL. V lost 1 base to trimming and J lost 5 bases; unmatched junction nucleotides: 3. The CDR3 loop is CASSQGSGVETQYF. The CDR3 DNA follows: TGCGCCAGCAGCCAAGGTAGCGGGGTTGAGACCCAGTACTTC.

The gene calls are TRBV29-1 and TRBJ2-1; D gene uncertain. Germline CDR1 reads SQVTM; CDR2 reads ANQGSEA. Between the trimmed V and J ends, which lost 4 bases and 5 bases, there was a span of 15 bases. The length of the CDR3 is 14 residues. Written as DNA, the CDR3 is TGCAGCGTTGCTAACGGCGGATCAAACAATGAGCAGTTCTTC. Its translation is CSVANGGSNNEQFF.

Here the CDR3 DNA reads TGTGCCAGCAGCCCCCTCGGCTCTGGAAACACCATATATTTT. It yields the protein CASSPLGSGNTIYF. The chain recombines TRBV7-2 with TRBJ1-3; D gene unclear. The CDR3 sequence is 14 residues long. Trimming cost V 5 bases and J 0 bases, with 8 bases left between them. The germline V gene has CDR1 SGHTA and CDR2 FQGNSA. Using reference TRBV7-2 and TRBJ1-3 for the parts outside the CDR3, the full variable domain is GAGVSQSPSNKVTEKGKDVELRCDPISGHTALYWYRQSLGQGLEFLIYFQGNSAPDKSGLPSDRFSAERTGGSVSTLTIQRTQQEDSAVYLCASSPLGSGNTIYFGEGSWLTVV.

The V and J genes are TRBV14 and TRBJ2-1; 8 bases match TRBD1. J lost 4 bases, V lost 4 bases, and 0 bases had no gene match. The CDR3 is 13 amino acids. Germline V gene sequence: CDR1 SGHDN, CDR2 FVKESK. CDR3 protein: CASSRTGYNEQFF. CDR3 coding DNA: TGTGCCAGCAGCCGGACAGGGTACAATGAGCAGTTCTTC.

This clone was seen a few times. The identical CDR3 is also encoded by other nucleotide sequences in the sample. The rearrangement links TRBV9 to TRBJ1-6, with D hard to call. This CDR3 comprises 12 residues. The ends were cut back, 0 bases at V and 10 bases at J, with 5 bases in the middle. Germline CDR1 is SGDLS and CDR2 is YYNGEE. The CDR3 DNA follows: TGTGCCAGCAGCGTAGGTTCATCACCCCTCCACTTT. Translating gives CASSVGSSPLHF.

The CDR3 DNA is TGTGCCTGGTCCCAGGGGGCGCGAGATACGCAGTATTTT. Its protein is CAWSQGARDTQYF. V is TRBV30 and J is TRBJ2-3; TRBD1 agrees at 8 bases. This CDR3 has 13 residues. Germline CDR1 reads GTSNPN; CDR2 reads SVGIG (reference sequence). Trimming removed 5 bases from V and 5 bases from J; junction bases left unmatched: 6.

The genes are TRBV10-3 and TRBJ1-6; tentatively, D is TRBD1 (6 bases). Trimming stripped 6 bases from V and 5 bases from J, with 14 bases between. CDR1 and CDR2 (germline): ENHRY, SYGVKD. The CDR3 has 15 residues. The CDR3 loop is CAISPEGGNNSPLHF. The CDR3 nucleotides read TGTGCCATCAGCCCCGAGGGGGGAAATAATTCACCCCTCCACTTT.

The chain couples TRBV7-9 to TRBJ2-1, with TRBD2 matching over 10 bases. This CDR3 is built from 15 residues. The V gene end was trimmed by 0 bases and the J gene end by 10 bases; junction bases not matched to a gene: 6. The germline gives CDR1 SEHNR, CDR2 FQNEAQ (reference sequence). DNA of the CDR3: TGTGCCAGCAGCTTAGCTCAGCGGGGGGGCTTGGAGCAGTTCTTC. This sequence encodes CASSLAQRGGLEQFF.

This clone is medium-sized within its sample. The chain joins TRBV15 to TRBJ2-2; D call uncertain. With 5 bases removed from V and 5 bases from J, the gap between germline ends came to 15 bases. Looked up from germline, CDR1 is LNHNV and CDR2 is YYDKDF (reference sequence). The CDR3 consists of 15 residues. The CDR3 bases are TGTGCCACCAGCCCGCGGACCCCCCAAACCGGGGAGCTGTTTTTT. It translates to CATSPRTPQTGELFF. Combining the CDR3 with reference TRBV15 and TRBJ2-2 gives the whole variable domain DAMVIQNPRYQVTQFGKPVTLSCSQTLNHNVMYWYQQKSSQAPKLLFHYYDKDFNNEADTPDNFQSRRPNTSFCFLDIRSPGLGDTAMYLCATSPRTPQTGELFFGEGSRLTVL.

The V gene is TRBV19, the J gene TRBJ1-2; 8 nucleotides line up with TRBD1. Trimming took 6 bases from V and 1 from J; bases not matched to a gene: 4. The CDR3 spans 14 residues. Per germline, CDR1 LNHDA and CDR2 SQIVND (reference sequence). For the CDR3, the DNA is TGTGCCAGTAGGACTGGACAGGGTAACTATGGCTACACCTTC. It is translated as CASRTGQGNYGYTF.

About this clone: One junction end disagrees with the germline gene, perhaps due to a read error. J is TRBJ1-3 and V is TRBV29-1; D perhaps matches TRBD1 (5 bases). Germline lookup yields CDR1 SQVTM and CDR2 ANQGSEA. CDR3 length: 14 residues. The CDR3 DNA reads as TGCAGCGTTGAAGGGGGGGAAGCTGGGAACACCATATATTTT. Its protein product is CSVEGGEAGNTIYF. The full variable domain, completed using reference TRBV29-1 and TRBJ1-3, is SAVISQKPSRDICQRGTSLTIQCQVDSQVTMMFWYRQQPGQSLTLIATANQGSEATYESGFVIDKFPISRPNLTFSTLTVSNMSPEDSSIYLCSVEGGEAGNTIYFGEGSWLTVV.

This clone showed up just a few times. This sequence joins TRBV2 and TRBJ1-2; D might be TRBD1 (5 bases). Between the trimmed V and J ends, which lost 2 bases and 0 bases, there was a span of 16 bases. Looked up from germline, CDR1 is SNHLY and CDR2 is FYNNEI. This CDR3 has 17 amino acids. CDR3 loop: CASSESAITGANYGYTF. The CDR3 DNA reads as TGTGCCAGCAGTGAATCCGCGATAACAGGAGCTAACTATGGCTACACCTTC.

The chain joins TRBV6-5 to TRBJ2-7; weak D call: TRBD2 (6 bases). Trimming cost V 5 bases and J 5 bases, with 13 bases left between them. This CDR3 contains 13 residues. Germline CDR1 is MNHEY and CDR2 is SVGAGI. CDR3 sequence (DNA): TGTGCCAGCAGTATCTGGAGGGACCACGAGCAGTACTTC. Its translation is CASSIWRDHEQYF.

The CDR3 DNA follows: TGTGCCAGCAGCCCGCAGCCCAGGCAGAGAGAGACCCAGTACTTC. Translation gives CASSPQPRQRETQYF. The chain uses TRBV5-6 and TRBJ2-5; D gene unclear. CDR1 and CDR2 (germline): SGHDT, YYEEEE. CDR3 length: 15 amino acids. The V end lost 4 bases, the J end lost 4 bases, and 17 bases lay between the germline ends.

The chain has TRBV14 and TRBJ1-2, with TRBD1 matching 9 bases. CDR1 is SGHDN and CDR2 is FVKESK in the germline V gene. The CDR3 is 14 residues long. The ends lost 10 bases at V and 6 bases at J; junction bases unmatched: 12. The CDR3 here is CATRGQGLRDGYTF. The CDR3 DNA sequence: TGTGCCACCCGGGGACAGGGCCTGCGAGATGGCTACACCTTC.

This clone was seen a handful of times. The J gene is TRBJ2-7, the V gene TRBV7-2; no clear D. Germline V gives CDR1 SGHTA, CDR2 FQGNSA. The germline V and J ends were trimmed by 5 bases and 5 bases, with 10 bases remaining between them. The CDR3 is 12 amino acids. CDR3 amino acids: CASSLEINEQYF. The CDR3 region has the DNA TGTGCCAGCAGCCTAGAGATTAACGAGCAGTACTTC.

The V and J genes are TRBV15 and TRBJ2-1; TRBD2 is a possible D gene (6 bases). Germline V gene data show CDR1 as LNHNV and CDR2 as YYDKDF (reference sequence). The CDR3 runs to 16 residues. V dropped 0 bases and J dropped 3 bases, with 12 bases sitting between them. Here the CDR3 reads CATSRDPGGIYNEQFF. The CDR3 nucleotides are TGTGCCACCAGCAGAGATCCCGGGGGAATCTACAATGAGCAGTTCTTC.